These 21 T cell receptor beta chains were all obtained from the same sample, sequenced in a study of somatic mutations in cytotoxic T cells in rheumatoid arthritis. The data were produced by immunoSEQ multiplex PCR, yet TCRdb's version contains in-frame clones alone and is incomplete. The profile shows about 26,000 clones, more than 75% of them singletons. Sequenced: CD8+ T cells sorted from blood. Source of these receptors: a man aged 45-60 years in good health.

V and J are TRBV13 and TRBJ2-1; D is unclear. The CDR3 runs 13 residues. Trimming cost V 6 bases and J 4 bases, with 10 bases left between them. Germline V gives CDR1 PRHDT, CDR2 FYEKMQ (reference sequence). CDR3 residues: CASSPGLYNEQFF. As DNA, the CDR3 is TGTGCCAGCAGTCCGGGCCTTTACAATGAGCAGTTCTTC.

The V gene is TRBV10-2, the J gene TRBJ2-3; no reliable D call. The germline gives CDR1 WSHSY, CDR2 SAAADI. Trimming stripped 4 bases from V and 2 bases from J, with 13 bases between. The CDR3 sequence is 15 residues long. The CDR3 sequence is CASSGNPYNTDTQYF. CDR3 nucleotide sequence: TGCGCCAGCAGTGGAAATCCCTACAACACAGATACGCAGTATTTT.

The count of this clone is one. J is TRBJ2-1 and V is TRBV7-2; D might be TRBD1 (6 bases). The germline V and J ends were trimmed by 6 bases and 1 base, with 10 bases remaining between them. Per the germline V gene, CDR1 is SGHTA and CDR2 is FQGNSA. The CDR3 length is 14 residues. The CDR3 DNA is TGTGCCAGCAGGGGGGCTTATTCCTACAATGAGCAGTTCTTC. Translation gives CASRGAYSYNEQFF.

The table lists this clone with a count of one. The chain employs TRBV5-4 and TRBJ2-7, with D possibly being TRBD1 or TRBD2 (7 bases each). V lost 0 bases and J 9 bases, leaving 25 bases between the germline ends. CDR1 SGHNT and CDR2 YYREEE come from the germline V gene (reference sequence). The CDR3 length is 17 residues. The CDR3 DNA reads as TGTGCCAGCAGCTTGGAAGGGAGGACTAGGGGGCCCCAGGCGCAGTACTTC. Translating it yields CASSLEGRTRGPQAQYF. Together with reference TRBV5-4 and TRBJ2-7, the CDR3 gives the full variable domain: ETGVTQSPTHLIKTRGQQVTLRCSSQSGHNTVSWYQQALGQGPQFIFQYYREEENGRGNFPPRFSGLQFPNYSSELNVNALELDDSALYLCASSLEGRTRGPQAQYFGPGTRLTVT.

The chain is built from TRBV11-3 and TRBJ2-7; tentatively, D is TRBD2 (6 bases). Germline CDR1 SGHNT, CDR2 YENEEA. The V and J ends lost 0 bases and 1 base respectively, with 16 bases between them. The CDR3 sequence is 17 residues long. The DNA of the CDR3 is TGTGCCAGCAGCTTAGAGGGACGGGGGACCTTTTCCTACGAGCAGTACTTC. It specifies CASSLEGRGTFSYEQYF.

The gene calls are TRBV13 and TRBJ2-1; 10 bases are shared with TRBD2. The junction had 8 bases not matched to a gene; V was cut back by 4 bases and J by 8 bases. The CDR3 has 15 amino acids. The V gene's germline CDR1 is PRHDT and CDR2 FYEKMQ (reference sequence). The CDR3 loop reads CASSSPSGSTYEQFF. The CDR3 region has the DNA TGTGCCAGCAGCTCTCCTAGCGGGAGTACGTATGAGCAGTTCTTC.

The chain has TRBV19 and TRBJ2-7; D might be TRBD1 (6 bases). CDR1 is LNHDA and CDR2 is SQIVND in the germline V gene (reference sequence). CDR3 length equals 15 residues. Trimming cost V 3 bases and J 3 bases, with 15 bases left between them. In nucleotides, the CDR3 is TGTGCCAGTAGTATCGGGGCTACAGGGTTCTACGAGCAGTACTTC. Its protein is CASSIGATGFYEQYF. Drawing the rest from reference TRBV19 and TRBJ2-7, the complete variable domain is DGGITQSPKYLFRKEGQNVTLSCEQNLNHDAMYWYRQDPGQGLRLIYYSQIVNDFQKGDIAEGYSVSREKKESFPLTVTSAQKNPTAFYLCASSIGATGFYEQYFGPGTRLTVT.

The rearrangement joins TRBV11-2 to TRBJ2-7; D gene ambiguous. The germline CDR1 and CDR2 sequences are SGHAT and FQNNGV. Deletions cut 0 bases from V and 1 base from J, with 10 bases between. This CDR3 is built from 15 residues. CDR3 in DNA: TGTGCCAGCAGCTTAGACTTAGGACGGTCCTACGAGCAGTACTTC. As protein: CASSLDLGRSYEQYF.

This chain joins TRBV7-6 and TRBJ2-5; D possibly uses TRBD1 or TRBD2 (6 bases each). CDR3 length: 16 residues. Germline-derived CDR1 and CDR2 are SGHVS and FNYEAQ. Trimming removed 1 base from V and 2 bases from J, with 14 bases in between. CDR3 residues: CASSLGGRGGQETQYF. In DNA form, the CDR3 reads TGTGCCAGCAGCTTAGGTGGCAGGGGAGGACAAGAGACCCAGTACTTC. The variable domain in full, with the rest retrieved from reference TRBV7-6 and TRBJ2-5, is GAGVSQSPRYKVTKRGQDVALRCDPISGHVSLYWYRQALGQGPEFLTYFNYEAQQDKSGLPNDRFSAERPEGSISTLTIQRTEQRDSAMYRCASSLGGRGGQETQYFGPGTRLLVL.

The chain links TRBV21-1 to TRBJ2-1; the table's TRBD1 call for D was not verified on the DNA. TRBV21-1 is termed a pseudogene. The CDR3 loop spans 18 amino acids. The CDR3 region has the DNA TGTGCCAGCAGCAAAAGAGGTGAGGACAGGGGTGACTTTGATGAGCAGTTCTTC. It yields the protein CASSKRGEDRGDFDEQFF.

The chain links TRBV10-3 to TRBJ2-7, with 7 nucleotides matching TRBD2. Germline V gives CDR1 ENHRY, CDR2 SYGVKD. This CDR3 contains 14 residues. Trimming removed 3 bases from V and 4 bases from J; junction bases left unmatched: 6. The CDR3 bases are TGTGCCATCAGTGACCTAGCGGAGCCTTACGAGCAGTACTTC. This sequence encodes CAISDLAEPYEQYF.

V gene TRBV6-5 combines with J gene TRBJ1-2; no definite D call. Germline values: CDR1 MNHEY, CDR2 SVGAGI. The CDR3 is 14 amino acids. The V end was cut by 2 bases, the J end by 4 bases, with 11 bases between. CDR3 protein: CASSYRERGYGYTF. In nucleotides, the CDR3 is TGTGCCAGCAGTTACAGGGAACGCGGCTATGGCTACACCTTC.

The chain has TRBV6-5 and TRBJ1-1; D gene uncertain. This CDR3 comprises 14 residues. The germline V and J ends were trimmed by 0 bases and 7 bases, with 12 bases remaining between them. The germline V gene encodes CDR1 MNHEY and CDR2 SVGAGI. The CDR3 region is CASSYSSRSYEAFF. CDR3 DNA: TGTGCCAGCAGTTACTCGAGTCGATCTTATGAAGCTTTCTTT.

The chain links TRBV21-1 to TRBJ2-1; the D call TRBD2 from the table was never checked on the DNA. TRBV21-1 represents a pseudogene. The CDR3 extends over 15 amino acids. DNA for the CDR3: TGTGCCAGCAGCGTGCGACTAGCGGGAAACAATGAGCAGTTCTTC. Its translation is CASSVRLAGNNEQFF.

CDR3 loop: CASGLVPGTHDNEQFF. In DNA, the CDR3 is TGTGCTAGTGGTTTGGTACCCGGGACCCACGACAATGAGCAGTTCTTC. V usage is TRBV12-5 and J usage is TRBJ2-1, with D perhaps given as TRBD1 or TRBD2 (5 bases each). The ends were cut back, 0 bases at V and 5 bases at J, with 14 bases in the middle. The CDR3 covers 16 residues. Germline V gives CDR1 LGHNT, CDR2 FRNRAP.

J is TRBJ2-1 and V is TRBV28; D perhaps matches TRBD2 (5 bases). Germline V gene sequence: CDR1 MDHEN, CDR2 SYDVKM. Trimming stripped 2 bases from V and 2 bases from J, with 10 bases between. This CDR3 region has 15 residues. The CDR3 coding sequence is TGTGCCAGCAGTTTACTGGCGGGTCCCTACAATGAGCAGTTCTTC. Translating gives CASSLLAGPYNEQFF.

There are a few counts of this clone. V usage is TRBV4-1 and J usage is TRBJ2-1; D is undetermined. The CDR3 has 12 amino acids. Germline V gene data show CDR1 as MGHRA and CDR2 as YSYEKL. V lost 2 bases, J lost 10 bases, and 9 bases lay in between. The CDR3 sequence: CASSQHVAEQFF. The CDR3 DNA reads as TGCGCCAGCAGCCAACATGTGGCAGAGCAGTTCTTC.

J is TRBJ2-7 and V is TRBV7-9; unclear D gene. Germline lookup yields CDR1 SEHNR and CDR2 FQNEAQ (reference sequence). V dropped 5 bases and J dropped 4 bases, with 9 bases sitting between them. The CDR3 extends over 12 amino acids. The CDR3 bases are TGTGCCAGCAGCGAAGACGGGTACGAGCAGTACTTC. This codes for CASSEDGYEQYF. Drawing the rest from reference TRBV7-9 and TRBJ2-7, the complete variable domain is DTGVSQNPRHKITKRGQNVTFRCDPISEHNRLYWYRQTLGQGPEFLTYFQNEAQLEKSRLLSDRFSAERPKGSFSTLEIQRTEQGDSAMYLCASSEDGYEQYFGPGTRLTVT.

This clone was seen only a few times. The genes are TRBV27 and TRBJ2-7; D is unresolved. V lost 5 bases and J 4 bases, leaving 12 bases between the germline ends. This CDR3 has 13 amino acids. CDR1 MNHEY and CDR2 SMNVEV come from the germline V gene (reference sequence). The DNA for the CDR3 is TGTGCCAGCAGTCCTGGGATCACATACGAGCAGTACTTC. It is translated as CASSPGITYEQYF.

This clone was detected once. This chain connects TRBV11-3 to TRBJ2-3; a possible D gene is TRBD1 (6 bases). The germline V and J ends were trimmed by 0 bases and 0 bases, with 10 bases remaining between them. This CDR3 is 16 amino acids long. Germline assignment: CDR1 SGHNT and CDR2 YENEEA. CDR3: CASSLDYTGSTDTQYF. The CDR3 DNA follows: TGTGCCAGCAGCTTAGATTATACAGGGAGCACAGATACGCAGTATTTT.

The rearrangement joins TRBV12-5 to TRBJ2-7, with D tentatively TRBD2 (5 bases). The V gene lost 3 bases and the J gene lost 4 bases, with 19 bases spanning the gap. Germline CDR1 LGHNT, CDR2 FRNRAP. CDR3 length: 16 residues. In DNA, the CDR3 is TGTGCTAGTGGTTTTTATCCGGTCGGGGTTATTTACGAGCAGTACTTC. As protein: CASGFYPVGVIYEQYF. The full variable domain, completed using reference TRBV12-5 and TRBJ2-7, is DARVTQTPRHKVTEMGQEVTMRCQPILGHNTVFWYRQTMMQGLELLAYFRNRAPLDDSGMPKDRFSAEMPDATLATLKIQPSEPRDSAVYFCASGFYPVGVIYEQYFGPGTRLTVT.